This T cell receptor (beta chain) was sequenced in a study of blood T cell repertoires in COVID-19. At the level of the study: Sites in the United States, Italy and Spain provided acute and convalescent COVID-19 samples. The cDNA or gDNA used as material had been derived from T cells, B-cell-depleted T cells, or PBMCs.

Study processing details: Amplification with reference gene primers provided the estimates of nucleated cell counts. The table came from immunoSEQ multiplex PCR; TCRdb's copy has only in-frame clones and leaves some out. V, J and clone size derive from that table, while D and trimming were established from the DNA sequence. The sample gives a few hundred thousand clones, around 84% of which show up once; around 3.1% is in the top ten. After removal of 2 bases from V and 5 bases from J, the junction contained 4 bases not matched to a gene. The CDR3 length is 15 residues. CDR1 MDHEN and CDR2 SYDVKM come from the germline V gene. This clone was observed a few times.

This TCR was recovered from a man aged 60 to 75 with acute or convalescent COVID-19. The rearrangement joins TRBV28 to TRBJ1-5; 9 bases match TRBD1. Source material: peripheral blood. The CDR3 coding sequence is TGTGCCAGCAGTTTAATACAGGGGGCCGATCAGCCCCAGCATTTT. It yields the protein CASSLIQGADQPQHF.